This T cell receptor beta chain is from a study of blood T cell repertoires in COVID-19. Background on the study: COVID-19 samples from acute and convalescent phases originated in the United States, Italy and Spain. PBMCs, B-cell-depleted T cells, or T cells provided the cDNA or gDNA that made up the material.

The ends lost 6 bases at V and 1 base at J; junction bases unmatched: 4. The CDR3 runs 15 residues. Germline V CDR1 and CDR2: KGHSH, LQKENI. Authors' processing steps: Reference gene primer amplification in the assay estimated nucleated cell counts. The data were produced by immunoSEQ multiplex PCR, yet TCRdb's version contains in-frame clones alone and is incomplete. V, J and clone size were drawn from that table, and D and trimming were deduced from the DNA. The sample records hundreds of thousands of clones, approximately 90% being singletons. This chain uses TRBV18 with TRBJ2-3, with TRBD1 matching 10 bases. The receptor was derived from a woman between 18 and 29 years old who had recovered from COVID-19. The sample was peripheral blood. The CDR3 coding sequence is TGTGCCAGCTCTTTAGACAGGGGGCGCACAGATACGCAGTATTTT. This sequence encodes CASSLDRGRTDTQYF.